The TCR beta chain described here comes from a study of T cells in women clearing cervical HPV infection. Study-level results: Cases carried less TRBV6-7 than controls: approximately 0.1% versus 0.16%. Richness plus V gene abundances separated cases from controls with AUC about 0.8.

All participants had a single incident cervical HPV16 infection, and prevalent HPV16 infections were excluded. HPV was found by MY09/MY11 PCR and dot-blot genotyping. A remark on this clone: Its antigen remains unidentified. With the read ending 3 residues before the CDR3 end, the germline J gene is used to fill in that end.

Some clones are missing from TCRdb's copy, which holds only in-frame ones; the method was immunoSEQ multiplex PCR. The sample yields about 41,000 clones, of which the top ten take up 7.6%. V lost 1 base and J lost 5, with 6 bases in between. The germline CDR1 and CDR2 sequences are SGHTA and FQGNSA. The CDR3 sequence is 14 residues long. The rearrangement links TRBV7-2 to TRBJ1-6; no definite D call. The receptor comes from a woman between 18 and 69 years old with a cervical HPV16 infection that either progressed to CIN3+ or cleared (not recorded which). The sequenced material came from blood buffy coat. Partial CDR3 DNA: TGTGCCAGCAGCTTAGTGCGGAATAATTCACCC. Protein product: CASSLVRNNSP. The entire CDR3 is CASSLVRNNSPLHF.